Below are 9 T cell receptor beta chains sequenced from a single sample in a study of PD-1 blockade in classical Hodgkin lymphoma (dated by TCRdb to the early 2020s). This specimen's time point label, interpreted: cycle 4 day 1 (C4D1), after less than 7 weeks of nivolumab. Every trial patient had relapsed following autologous stem cell transplantation, and prior brentuximab vedotin exposure was what differed among cohorts A, B and C. The library was built by means of the immunoSEQ multiplex PCR assay. Not all clones reach the TCRdb copy of this immuneACCESS table, which keeps in-frame sequences only. Checked studies attribute under half of the gap to unresolved V genes and leave the rest unexplained. Present in this sample are tens of thousands of clones, more than 70% of which were seen just once. Less than 20% of the sample is in the top ten clones. Source: peripheral blood mononuclear cells (PBMCs), taken before the fourth cycle of nivolumab. The receptors shown here come from a human donor with classical Hodgkin lymphoma.

This sequence joins TRBV21-1 and TRBJ2-1. TRBV21-1 counts as a pseudogene. The CDR3 totals 19 residues. The CDR3 reads CASSKVGPKRLDHNNEQFF. Written as DNA, the CDR3 is TGTGCCAGCAGCAAAGTCGGCCCGAAACGGCTTGACCACAACAATGAGCAGTTCTTC.

The chain couples TRBV7-2 to TRBJ1-4; a possible D gene is TRBD1 (5 bases). The germline CDR1 and CDR2 sequences are SGHTA and FQGNSA. Deletions cut 5 bases from V and 0 bases from J, with 10 bases between. The CDR3 consists of 15 residues. DNA for the CDR3: TGTGCCAGCAGCCCATACAGGACAACTAATGAAAAACTGTTTTTT. This sequence encodes CASSPYRTTNEKLFF.

The chain has TRBV18 and TRBJ2-7, with D perhaps matching TRBD2 (6 bases). The CDR3 consists of 14 residues. Germline CDR1 reads KGHSH; CDR2 reads LQKENI. V was cut by 1 base and J by 6 bases, with 13 bases left in between. The CDR3 DNA sequence: TGTGCCAGCTCACCACTCACGGCCGGGAGCGAGCAGTACTTC. It codes for CASSPLTAGSEQYF.

This clone was recorded once. The J gene is TRBJ1-3, the V gene TRBV4-3, with TRBD1 as a possible D gene (6 bases). CDR3 length: 16 amino acids. V dropped 1 base and J dropped 0 bases, with 10 bases sitting between them. The V gene's germline CDR1 is LGHNA and CDR2 YSLEER. CDR3 protein: CASSQAGAYSGNTIYF. Here the CDR3 DNA reads TGCGCCAGCAGCCAAGCGGGGGCCTACTCTGGAAACACCATATATTTT.

This chain links TRBV10-3 with TRBJ2-2; maybe TRBD2 (6 bases). CDR3 length equals 14 residues. Germline-derived CDR1 and CDR2 are ENHRY and SYGVKD. Trimming removed 8 bases at V and 4 bases at J, with 14 bases between. DNA for the CDR3: TGTGCCATCGCCGTCGGGGGATCCACCGGGGAGCTGTTTTTT. Protein product: CAIAVGGSTGELFF.

V and J are TRBV19 and TRBJ1-2; 7 bases fit TRBD1. CDR3 length equals 12 residues. Trimming removed 11 bases from V and 4 bases from J; junction bases left unmatched: 7. CDR1 LNHDA and CDR2 SQIVND come from the germline V gene (reference sequence). The CDR3 coding sequence is TGTGCCGCTTCACAGGGGACCTATGGCTACACCTTC. This encodes CAASQGTYGYTF.

The CDR3 here is CASGEPGFRDGYTF. CDR3 in DNA: TGCGCCAGCGGAGAACCGGGCTTCAGGGATGGCTACACCTTC. The chain has TRBV5-1 and TRBJ1-2, with a tentative D call TRBD1 (5 bases). The CDR3 covers 14 residues. Trimming left V 7 bases short and J 6 bases short, with 19 bases between. The V gene's germline CDR1 is SGHRS and CDR2 YFSETQ.

The chain employs TRBV6-1 and TRBJ1-5; a possible D gene is TRBD1 (6 bases). Trimming cost V 2 bases and J 5 bases, with 13 bases left between them. CDR3 size: 15 residues. Germline CDR1 reads MNHNS; CDR2 reads SASEGT. The CDR3 loop reads CASSEQGPLDQPQHF. CDR3 bases: TGTGCCAGCAGTGAACAGGGGCCCCTCGATCAGCCCCAGCATTTT.

The chain couples TRBV10-3 to TRBJ2-7; 7 bases are a match to TRBD2. After removal of 4 bases from V and 1 base from J, the junction contained 7 bases not matched to a gene. CDR1 is ENHRY, CDR2 SYGVKD, per germline. There are 15 residues in the CDR3. In DNA, the CDR3 is TGTGCCATCAGTGGGCTAGCGGTAACTTCCTACGAGCAGTACTTC. Its translation: CAISGLAVTSYEQYF.